The rows below give T cell receptor beta chains drawn from one sample of a study of early T cells in non-severe SARS-CoV-2 infection. MiXCR, run by TCRdb on the 5' RACE reads, gives a single entry per CDR3 protein. This sample has about 61,000 distinct CDR3 sequences, with 10% to 14% found just once. The specimen was whole blood. Every receptor here comes from an adult who was a healthcare worker with PCR-confirmed SARS-CoV-2 infection or an uninfected control (not recorded which). Each CDR3 is given with its conserved first and last residue. The D gene is left open where the match is weak. Clone size is not always given. Where it is, it says once, few, many or a class for expanded clones.

size,D,V,J,DNA,CDR3
few,TRBD2,TRBV4-1,TRBJ2-7,TGCGCCAGCAGCCAAGGGCGGGGGGGCCTCTACGAGCAGTACTTC,CASSQGRGGLYEQYF
many,NA,TRBV11-2,TRBJ1-2,TGTGCCAGCAGACCTCCGGGACGCCGGATCTATGGCTACACCTTC,CASRPPGRRIYGYTF
many,NA,TRBV6-2/TRBV6-3,TRBJ2-1,TGTGCCAGCAGCGAGACGAGGAATGAGCAGTTCTTC,CASSETRNEQFF
many,NA,TRBV3-1,TRBJ2-5,TGTGCCAGCAGCCAAGTAGGCGAGGCAGGCGAGACCCAGTACTTC,CASSQVGEAGETQYF
NA,NA,TRBV11-2,TRBJ1-4,TGTGCCAGCAGCCAGGCGGATGAAAAACTGTTTTTT,CASSQADEKLFF
many,NA,TRBV3-1,TRBJ1-2,TGTGCCAGCAGCCAAGAGGGGGGGTATAACTATGGCTACACCTTC,CASSQEGGYNYGYTF
many,NA,TRBV2,TRBJ1-3,TGTGCCAGCAGTGAAGCGCTGTCAGGGGTGGGAAACACCATATATTTT,CASSEALSGVGNTIYF
many,TRBD1,TRBV7-2,TRBJ1-2,TGTGCCAGCAGCCTAGGACAGGGGGCCCTCAACTATGGCTACACCTTC,CASSLGQGALNYGYTF
many,NA,TRBV6-6,TRBJ2-5,TGTGCCAGCAGTTACACCACAGGGCTAGAGACCCAGTACTTC,CASSYTTGLETQYF
many,NA,TRBV7-9,TRBJ2-3,TGTGCCAGCAGCTCGCGACGGCTCCTCACTCGGGGGTCAGATACGCAGTATTTT,CASSSRRLLTRGSDTQYF
few,TRBD1,TRBV29-1,TRBJ1-2,TGCAGCGTTGCTACCGGGACAGCCCCTAACTATGGCTACACCTTC,CSVATGTAPNYGYTF
few,NA,TRBV7-6,TRBJ2-2,TGTGCCAGCAGCCCGTTGGGGGGGGCCGGGTCCACCGGGGAGCTGTTTTTT,CASSPLGGAGSTGELFF
many,NA,TRBV5-6,TRBJ1-5,TGTGCCAGCAGCCTAAGGGACGGCGGACGCGCAAGGAATCAGCCCCAGCATTTT,CASSLRDGGRARNQPQHF
many,NA,TRBV7-9,TRBJ1-6,TGTGCCAGCAGCCCGGACGCCCTGAATTCACCCCTCCACTTT,CASSPDALNSPLHF
few,NA,TRBV2,TRBJ1-2,TGTGCCAGCAGTGAATCCGGGGACTATGGCTACACCTTC,CASSESGDYGYTF
NA,TRBD1,TRBV12-3/TRBV12-4,TRBJ1-1,TGTGCCAGCAGTTTTTCCGGGACAGCGACGCCCCAACACCTCCCTGAAGCTTTCTTT,CASSFSGTATPQHLPEAFF
many,NA,TRBV11-2,TRBJ1-2,TGTGCCAGCAGCAAGGAACAGGGACGAAGTGGCTACACCTTC,CASSKEQGRSGYTF
many,NA,TRBV6-2/TRBV6-3,TRBJ2-5,TGTGCCAGCAGTCCCCTCTGGGGGCAGGTTTCAGGAGAGACCCAGTACTTC,CASSPLWGQVSGETQYF
many,TRBD1,TRBV29-1,TRBJ2-3,TGCAGCGTTCCACTCGGGACAGTTAGCACAGATACGCAGTATTTT,CSVPLGTVSTDTQYF
many,NA,TRBV12-3/TRBV12-4,TRBJ1-2,TGTGCCAGCAGCCCGACAGGCTTCGGCTATGGCTACACCTTC,CASSPTGFGYGYTF
NA,TRBD1,TRBV12-3/TRBV12-4,TRBJ1-2,TGTGCCAGCAGTGCCGGACAGGGGCACCTCCTCTACTATGGCTACACCTTC,CASSAGQGHLLYYGYTF
NA,NA,TRBV3-1,TRBJ1-4,TGTGCCAGCAGCCCGTACAGATCAACTAATGAAAAACTGTTTTTT,CASSPYRSTNEKLFF
many,NA,TRBV7-6,TRBJ2-7,TGTGCCAGCAGCTCTGGACAGCACGGCTCCTACGAGCAGTACTTC,CASSSGQHGSYEQYF
many,NA,TRBV11-3,TRBJ2-7,TGTGCCAGCAGCCTCCGTCGGGGGACCGAGCAGTACTTC,CASSLRRGTEQYF
few,TRBD2,TRBV9,TRBJ2-3,TGTGCCAGCAGCGTAGGAGCGGGGAGGGGAGATACGCAGTATTTT,CASSVGAGRGDTQYF
many,NA,TRBV6-6,TRBJ1-2,TGTGCCAGCAGGGCCGGACAGCGTCCCTATGGCTACACCTTC,CASRAGQRPYGYTF
many,TRBD2,TRBV9,TRBJ2-1,TGTGCCAGCAGCCCGCGGCTAGCGGGGGGAGTGGATGAGCAGTTCTTC,CASSPRLAGGVDEQFF
NA,NA,TRBV16,TRBJ1-5,TGTGCCAGCAGCCTTATAAATAGCAATCAGCCCCAGCATTTT,CASSLINSNQPQHF
many,NA,TRBV20-1,TRBJ2-3,TGCAGTGCTAGAGACGCCATTAGGACGGATACGCAGTATTTT,CSARDAIRTDTQYF
NA,TRBD1,TRBV6-5,TRBJ2-3,TGTGCCAGCAGAGCAGGGGGTAGCGCCAATACGCAGTATTTT,CASRAGGSANTQYF
few,TRBD2,TRBV28,TRBJ2-3,TGTGCCAGCAGTTATCTATTAGCGGGGGAAAGCACAGATACGCAGTATTTT,CASSYLLAGESTDTQYF
many,NA,TRBV30,TRBJ2-1,TGTGCCTGGAGCCGGGCTACCTACAATGAGCAGTTCTTC,CAWSRATYNEQFF
NA,NA,TRBV12-3/TRBV12-4,TRBJ1-1,TGTGCCAGCAGTTTGTCATCTGAAGCTTTCTTT,CASSLSSEAFF
many,NA,TRBV10-1,TRBJ2-7,TGCGCCAGCAGTGAGTCGGGCGCCGCGAGGGAGCAGTACTTC,CASSESGAAREQYF
many,NA,TRBV5-1,TRBJ1-1,TGCGCCAGCAGGGGGGCCAGGGGCACTGAAGCTTTCTTT,CASRGARGTEAFF
many,NA,TRBV2,TRBJ2-1,TGTGCCAGCAGTGAAGAGCCTCTCAATGAGCAGTTCTTC,CASSEEPLNEQFF
many,TRBD2,TRBV29-1,TRBJ2-1,TGCAGCGTAAAACGGGGGGGCTCCTACAATGAGCAGTTCTTC,CSVKRGGSYNEQFF
many,TRBD2,TRBV7-9,TRBJ2-2,TGTGCCAGCAGCGCATCCGGGACTAGCTTTCGAGGCTCCGGGGAGCTGTTTTTT,CASSASGTSFRGSGELFF
few,NA,TRBV3-1,TRBJ1-1,TGTGCCAGCAGTTCCGGTAGGGGGAACACTGAAGCTTTCTTT,CASSSGRGNTEAFF
many,NA,TRBV25-1,TRBJ1-1,TGTGCCAGCAGTCCTAGGGGATCTAGCACTGAAGCTTTCTTT,CASSPRGSSTEAFF
many,TRBD1,TRBV6-6,TRBJ1-6,TGTGCCAGCAGTCCCGGACAGGGCTTGCTGAGTTCACCCCTCCACTTT,CASSPGQGLLSSPLHF
few,NA,TRBV7-2,TRBJ2-1,TGTGCCAGCAGCCCCAACCTGGGCAGTGAGCAGTTCTTC,CASSPNLGSEQFF
NA,NA,TRBV30,TRBJ2-7,TGTGCCTGGGGTAGAGGCGGGGCGCGGGACGAGCAGTACTTC,CAWGRGGARDEQYF
NA,NA,TRBV20-1,TRBJ2-7,TGCAGTGCTAGAGATCCCGGGGCCTCCTACGAGCAGTACTTC,CSARDPGASYEQYF
many,NA,TRBV10-3,TRBJ2-2,TGTGCCATCAACCAGGGGCGAGCGGCCGGGGAGCTGTTTTTT,CAINQGRAAGELFF
many,TRBD1,TRBV2,TRBJ1-3,TGTGCCAGCGGGCTGACAGGGGGCGTGAGTGGAAACACCATATATTTT,CASGLTGGVSGNTIYF
NA,NA,TRBV30,TRBJ1-1,TGTGCCTGGAGTTCTGGCGGTTTGGCTGAAGCTTTCTTT,CAWSSGGLAEAFF
NA,NA,TRBV12-3/TRBV12-4,TRBJ1-2,TGTGCCACGTCCGGGGGCTATGGCTACACCTTC,CATSGGYGYTF
many,NA,TRBV19,TRBJ1-5,TGTGCCAGTAGTAGGCAGGTCGGCAATCAGCCCCAGCATTTT,CASSRQVGNQPQHF
many,NA,TRBV11-2,TRBJ2-5,TGTGCCAGCAGCTTTATCAGGCCTGAGGAGACCCAGTACTTC,CASSFIRPEETQYF
few,NA,TRBV5-5,TRBJ1-1,TGTGCCAGCAGGCGATCCAGGACGGGGGGCACTGAAGCTTTCTTT,CASRRSRTGGTEAFF
NA,NA,TRBV21-1,TRBJ2-3,TGTGCCAGCAGCGAACAGAGATCTAGCACAGATACGCAGTATTTT,CASSEQRSSTDTQYF
many,NA,TRBV20-1,TRBJ2-3,TGCAGTGCTAGTCAACTAGTGAAAGATACGCAGTATTTT,CSASQLVKDTQYF
few,NA,TRBV28,TRBJ2-5,TGTGCCAGCAGTCCCGGAGGGCCCTTTGGGACCCAGTACTTC,CASSPGGPFGTQYF
many,TRBD2,TRBV4-3,TRBJ2-2,TGCGCCAGCAGCCTAGGACTAGCGGGGAACACCGGGGAGCTGTTTTTT,CASSLGLAGNTGELFF